The 9 T cell receptor beta chains presented below share a single source sample, sequenced in a study of neoadjuvant anti-PD-1 for oral cavity cancer. Method: immunoSEQ multiplex PCR; TCRdb's copy keeps in-frame clones and lacks some. Here the sample spans 65,000 to 70,000 clones, 86% being singletons. Time point specified: after neoadjuvant nivolumab, at surgical resection. Sequenced here: PBMCs, sampled after nivolumab (anti-PD-1) treatment. Every receptor here comes from a person aged 35-79 years with oral cavity squamous cell carcinoma.

The chain links TRBV2 to TRBJ2-7, with D perhaps TRBD1 (6 bases). The CDR3 spans 14 residues. Trimming took 6 bases from V and 0 from J, leaving 12 bases between them. Germline-derived CDR1 and CDR2 are SNHLY and FYNNEI. CDR3: CASSWGQVSYEQYF. The DNA for the CDR3 is TGTGCCAGCAGCTGGGGGCAGGTCTCCTACGAGCAGTACTTC.

The CDR3 DNA reads as TGTGCCAGCAGCGTAGCGGGAGGGCCGTACAATGAGCAGTTCTTC. Protein product: CASSVAGGPYNEQFF. The gene calls are TRBV9 and TRBJ2-1, with TRBD2 identical over 8 bases. CDR1 and CDR2 from the germline V gene are SGDLS and YYNGEE. The CDR3 loop spans 15 amino acids. J lost 4 bases, V lost 0 bases, and 3 bases had no gene match.

The chain recombines TRBV5-1 with TRBJ1-1; D remains unclear. This CDR3 has 14 residues. With 3 bases removed from V and 4 bases from J, the gap between germline ends came to 13 bases. Per germline, CDR1 SGHRS and CDR2 YFSETQ. CDR3 protein: CASSWSGVGTEAFF. The CDR3 bases are TGCGCCAGCAGCTGGTCCGGGGTTGGCACTGAAGCTTTCTTT.

The chain carries TRBV19 and TRBJ2-1, with D unclear. Germline V gives CDR1 LNHDA, CDR2 SQIVND (reference sequence). The length of the CDR3 is 12 residues. V was clipped by 8 bases and J by 4 bases, with 9 bases between them. The CDR3 region has the DNA TGTGCCAGTGCCGAGAGTTACAATGAGCAGTTCTTC. Encoded protein: CASAESYNEQFF.

The chain has TRBV10-3 and TRBJ2-3; 10 positions match TRBD2. The germline CDR1 and CDR2 sequences are ENHRY and SYGVKD. The V gene end was trimmed by 6 bases and the J gene end by 2 bases; junction bases not matched to a gene: 5. This CDR3 spans 15 amino acids. The CDR3 sequence is CAISGTSVSTDTQYF. The CDR3 DNA reads TGTGCCATCAGCGGGACTAGCGTCTCCACAGATACGCAGTATTTT.

The chain links TRBV5-1 to TRBJ1-2; weak D call: TRBD1 (5 bases). The CDR3 totals 15 residues. V was trimmed by 0 bases and J by 0 bases, leaving 9 bases between them. Germline-derived CDR1 and CDR2 are SGHRS and YFSETQ. CDR3 sequence reads: CASSLGQTTNYGYTF. The CDR3 DNA is TGCGCCAGCAGCTTGGGACAGACCACTAACTATGGCTACACCTTC.

In its sample, this clone was seen once. The chain uses TRBV6-1 and TRBJ1-6; D may be TRBD1 (5 bases). The CDR3 covers 15 residues. V lost 2 bases and J lost 7, with 12 bases in between. CDR1 and CDR2 (germline): MNHNS, SASEGT. Here the CDR3 DNA reads TGTGCCAGCAGTGAACCTTGGAGGGGCAATTCACCCCTCCACTTT. Translating gives CASSEPWRGNSPLHF.

The genes are TRBV7-9 and TRBJ2-1, with D hard to call. Germline V gene sequence: CDR1 SEHNR, CDR2 FQNEAQ (reference sequence). Trimming stripped 4 bases from V and 8 bases from J, with 12 bases between. The CDR3 has 13 residues. CDR3 coding DNA: TGTGCCAGCAGCTCCCTACAACGGGATGAGCAGTTCTTC. As protein: CASSSLQRDEQFF. The full variable domain, completed using reference TRBV7-9 and TRBJ2-1, is DTGVSQNPRHKITKRGQNVTFRCDPISEHNRLYWYRQTLGQGPEFLTYFQNEAQLEKSRLLSDRFSAERPKGSFSTLEIQRTEQGDSAMYLCASSSLQRDEQFFGPGTRLTVL.

The V gene is TRBV10-3, the J gene TRBJ1-1; no clear D. The CDR3 runs to 13 residues. Trimming left V 10 bases short and J 1 base short, with 13 bases between. Per the germline V gene, CDR1 is ENHRY and CDR2 is SYGVKD. The CDR3 DNA reads as TGTGCCACCGGAAAAGGGCCGAACACTGAAGCTTTCTTT. Translating it yields CATGKGPNTEAFF.